This T cell receptor beta chain was retrieved from a study of T cell responses to AZD1222 COVID-19 vaccine. The study, taken as a whole, reports: Unmutated variant regions are reportedly the target of nearly half of TCRs that are spike-specific. Clonal diversity was possibly underestimated, and white British individuals and females predominated among donors.

V dropped 6 bases and J dropped 2 bases, with 13 bases sitting between them. Germline V CDR1 and CDR2: LNHNV, YYDKDF (reference sequence). The CDR3 extends over 14 amino acids. Profiled with immunoSEQ multiplex PCR; TCRdb holds only in-frame clones, not every one. The sample has approximately 130,000 clones; 93% are singletons. Concerning this clone: The antigen is undetermined.

Sequenced here: peripheral blood, sampled on day 0 of AZD1222 vaccination. The chain employs TRBV15 and TRBJ1-1; maybe TRBD1 (5 bases). The sequence was obtained from an adult in good health. The CDR3 DNA follows: TGTGCCACCAGTCTCGCAAGGGACAACACTGAAGCTTTCTTT. Protein: CATSLARDNTEAFF.